These 27 T cell receptor beta chains were all obtained from the same sample, sequenced in a study of human T cells and chemical hapten exposure. TCRdb called the RACE reads again in MiXCR, with one record for every CDR3 protein. Among roughly 100,000 distinct CDR3 sequences listed, 10% to 11% were seen once. Time point specified: pre-sensitization, week 0. Documented treatment: therapeutic diphenylcyclopropenone sensitization with weekly scalp DPC. The sequencing here drew on whole blood, taken in connection with sensitization to the hapten diphenylcyclopropenone (DPC). These receptors were collected from a woman in her fifties or sixties with alopecia areata. Some clones in this sample may be carry-over from other donors' samples.

V usage is TRBV7-9 and J usage is TRBJ2-7; tentatively, D is TRBD2 (5 bases). The length of the CDR3 is 17 residues. Trimming shortened V by 5 bases and J by 4 bases, and 24 bases separated the two germline ends. CDR1 SEHNR and CDR2 FQNEAQ come from the germline V gene (reference sequence). CDR3 loop: CASSQSTNIGVPYEQYF. The DNA for the CDR3 is TGTGCCAGCAGCCAATCAACGAACATCGGGGTTCCGTACGAGCAGTACTTC.

This clonotype appeared a few times. The chain couples TRBV19 to TRBJ1-2; 7 nucleotides match TRBD1. V lost 4 bases, J lost 4 bases, and 9 bases stayed unmatched. Germline CDR1 LNHDA, CDR2 SQIVND (reference sequence). CDR3 length equals 15 residues. CDR3 DNA sequence: TGTGCCAGTAGTACCGACTTTTGGGACAGCTATGGCTACACCTTC. The encoded protein is CASSTDFWDSYGYTF.

In this sample, this clonotype turned up a few times. CDR3 nucleotides: TGCGCCAGCAGTGAATTCCTCGGGACTAGCGGGGTCTACGAGCAGTACTTC. Protein sequence: CASSEFLGTSGVYEQYF. This chain uses TRBV10-1 with TRBJ2-7; 13 bases align to TRBD2. Trimming cost V 3 bases and J 3 bases; bases outside gene matches: 8. The CDR3 extends over 17 amino acids. Germline V gives CDR1 WNHNN, CDR2 SYGVQD (reference sequence).

Only a few counts were recorded for this clonotype. The rearrangement uses TRBV30 and TRBJ1-2, with TRBD1 matching over 7 bases. Germline V CDR1 and CDR2: GTSNPN, SVGIG (reference sequence). The CDR3 length is 13 residues. Trimming cost V 3 bases and J 2 bases; bases outside gene matches: 3. CDR3 in amino acids: CAWRGTENYGYTF. The CDR3 coding sequence is TGTGCCTGGAGGGGGACAGAGAACTATGGCTACACCTTC.

At least ten counts were recorded for this clonotype. This chain links TRBV7-9 with TRBJ2-3; D call uncertain. The CDR3 length is 11 residues. CDR1 and CDR2 (germline): SEHNR, FQNEAQ (reference sequence). The ends were cut back, 5 bases at V and 2 bases at J, with 2 bases in the middle. CDR3 in DNA: TGTGCCAGCAGCGACACAGATACGCAGTATTTT. Its translation is CASSDTDTQYF.

The rearrangement joins TRBV9 to TRBJ2-1; a weak D match, TRBD2 (7 bases). The germline V and J ends were trimmed by 6 bases and 3 bases, with 16 bases remaining between them. Germline lookup yields CDR1 SGDLS and CDR2 YYNGEE. The CDR3 runs 15 residues. CDR3 sequence: CASTQTGGLYNEQFF. CDR3 DNA sequence: TGTGCCAGCACGCAAACGGGGGGCCTCTACAATGAGCAGTTCTTC.

This clonotype has a count of ten or more. The CDR3 here is CSARDFDRSSYEQYF. The CDR3 region has the DNA TGCAGTGCTAGAGATTTCGACAGGTCCTCCTACGAGCAGTACTTC. V usage is TRBV20-1 and J usage is TRBJ2-7, with D maybe TRBD1 (6 bases). This CDR3 spans 15 amino acids. With 0 bases removed from V and 0 bases from J, the gap between germline ends came to 12 bases. Germline assignment: CDR1 DFQATT and CDR2 SNEGSKA (reference sequence).

This clonotype was counted only a few times. J is TRBJ2-1 and V is TRBV3-1, with 11 nucleotides matching TRBD2. Germline CDR1 reads LGHDT; CDR2 reads YNNKEL (reference sequence). Trimming took 4 bases from V and 6 from J; bases not matched to a gene: 5. This CDR3 region has 15 residues. CDR3 protein: CASSPISGGGNEQFF. The CDR3 DNA reads TGTGCCAGCAGCCCAATTAGCGGGGGGGGCAATGAGCAGTTCTTC.

This clonotype was recorded at least ten times. The chain carries TRBV3-1 and TRBJ2-3, with a weak D call TRBD2 (6 bases). The germline gives CDR1 LGHDT, CDR2 YNNKEL (reference sequence). Trimming shortened V by 1 base and J by 2 bases, and 16 bases separated the two germline ends. CDR3 size: 17 residues. The CDR3 DNA reads as TGTGCCAGCAGCCAAGGTCCCGGACTACCCGACACAGATACGCAGTATTTT. Amino acid sequence: CASSQGPGLPDTDTQYF.

CDR3 protein: CASSQHQGSSYEQYF. As DNA, the CDR3 is TGCGCCAGCAGCCAACATCAGGGGTCCTCCTACGAGCAGTACTTC. The chain carries TRBV5-1 and TRBJ2-7, with TRBD1 as a possible D gene (6 bases). V lost 4 bases and J lost 0, with 14 bases in between. Germline CDR1 SGHRS, CDR2 YFSETQ. This CDR3 spans 15 amino acids.

This clonotype has at least ten counts. The gene calls are TRBV11-2 and TRBJ1-6; weak D call: TRBD1 (5 bases). This CDR3 contains 14 residues. CDR1 and CDR2 (germline): SGHAT, FQNNGV. V was cut by 5 bases and J by 9 bases, with 14 bases left in between. CDR3 DNA: TGTGCCAGCAGCCTCCATGGGGGGGGTTCACCCCTCCACTTT. Amino acids: CASSLHGGGSPLHF.

J is TRBJ2-5 and V is TRBV11-3; D possibly corresponds to TRBD2 (6 bases). Germline-derived CDR1 and CDR2 are SGHNT and YENEEA. This CDR3 has 15 residues. The V end lost 4 bases, the J end lost 1 base, and 13 bases lay between the germline ends. CDR3 sequence (DNA): TGTGCCAGCAGCTACCGGGGAGGAGCCCAAGAGACCCAGTACTTC. Translated: CASSYRGGAQETQYF. Full variable domain (remainder filled in from reference TRBV11-3 and TRBJ2-5): EAGVVQSPRYKIIEKKQPVAFWCNPISGHNTLYWYLQNLGQGPELLIRYENEEAVDDSQLPKDRFSAERLKGVDSTLKIQPAELGDSAVYLCASSYRGGAQETQYFGPGTRLLVL.

This clonotype was found a few times. V and J are TRBV6-2 or TRBV6-3 and TRBJ1-1; the match to TRBD1 covers 7 bases. J was trimmed by 11 bases and V by 6 bases; bases with no gene match: 12. The CDR3 runs 13 residues. Germline V CDR1 and CDR2: MNHEY, SVGEGT. This CDR3 is CASSRDSAFWAFF. For the CDR3, the DNA is TGTGCCAGCAGCCGGGACAGCGCCTTCTGGGCTTTCTTT.

This clonotype has ten or more counts. V usage is TRBV19 and J usage is TRBJ1-5; 11 positions agree with TRBD1. The CDR3 contains 16 residues. Trimming removed 3 bases from V and 9 bases from J; junction bases left unmatched: 10. CDR1 LNHDA and CDR2 SQIVND come from the germline V gene (reference sequence). The CDR3 DNA reads as TGTGCCAGTAGTATGGGAACTGGGACAGGGGGTGCGCCCCAGCATTTT. Translation: CASSMGTGTGGAPQHF.

This clonotype was seen only a few times. CDR3 in amino acids: CSASGLAQETQYF. As DNA, the CDR3 is TGCAGTGCTAGCGGTCTAGCTCAAGAGACCCAGTACTTC. The chain employs TRBV20-1 and TRBJ2-5, with D possibly being TRBD2 (5 bases). CDR1 is DFQATT and CDR2 is SNEGSKA in the germline V gene (reference sequence). The V end lost 3 bases, the J end lost 2 bases, and 10 bases lay between the germline ends. This CDR3 comprises 13 residues.

This clonotype was observed a handful of times. The chain uses TRBV3-1 and TRBJ1-1; TRBD1 agrees at 8 bases. Germline lookup yields CDR1 LGHDT and CDR2 YNNKEL (reference sequence). This CDR3 spans 16 amino acids. V was clipped by 7 bases and J by 3 bases; unmatched bases: 13. CDR3 nucleotide sequence: TGTGCCAGCACCCCAAACCTGGGACAGGCGGACACTGAAGCTTTCTTT. It yields the protein CASTPNLGQADTEAFF.

This clonotype was found many times. The chain joins TRBV20-1 to TRBJ1-6; D gene unclear. Trimming removed 0 bases at V and 11 bases at J, with 11 bases between. Germline lookup yields CDR1 DFQATT and CDR2 SNEGSKA (reference sequence). The CDR3 is 13 amino acids. The CDR3 sequence is CSARDQELAPLHF. CDR3 bases: TGCAGTGCTAGAGATCAAGAATTGGCACCCCTCCACTTT.

This clonotype was recorded a few times. V is TRBV29-1 and J is TRBJ1-3; the D gene is possibly TRBD1 (5 bases). The CDR3 spans 13 residues. V lost 2 bases and J 7 bases, leaving 12 bases between the germline ends. Germline CDR1 and CDR2: SQVTM and ANQGSEA. This CDR3 reads CSVERQGGNTIYF. Here the CDR3 DNA reads TGCAGCGTTGAACGTCAGGGAGGGAACACCATATATTTT.

In this sample, this clonotype turned up many times. J is TRBJ2-1 and V is TRBV25-1, with a weak D call TRBD2 (5 bases). Trimming left V 3 bases short and J 0 bases short, with 18 bases between. There are 18 residues in the CDR3. In germline, CDR1 is MGHDK, CDR2 SYGVNS. CDR3 amino acids: CASSDFGPEGISYNEQFF. The CDR3 DNA follows: TGTGCCAGCAGTGATTTCGGGCCCGAGGGAATCTCCTACAATGAGCAGTTCTTC. The whole variable domain, remainder taken from reference TRBV25-1 and TRBJ2-1, is EADIYQTPRYLVIGTGKKITLECSQTMGHDKMYWYQQDPGMELHLIHYSYGVNSTEKGDLSSESTVSRIRTEHFPLTLESARPSHTSQYLCASSDFGPEGISYNEQFFGPGTRLTVL.

A few counts support this clonotype. This chain connects TRBV5-1 to TRBJ2-3; D remains unclear. Per the germline V gene, CDR1 is SGHRS and CDR2 is YFSETQ. Trimming left V 1 base short and J 10 bases short, with 10 bases between. The CDR3 extends over 12 amino acids. CDR3 nucleotide sequence: TGCGCCAGCAGCTTGACCCGAGGCGCGCAGTATTTT. It is translated as CASSLTRGAQYF. Full variable domain (rest looked up from reference TRBV5-1 and TRBJ2-3): KAGVTQTPRYLIKTRGQQVTLSCSPISGHRSVSWYQQTPGQGLQFLFEYFSETQRNKGNFPGRFSGRQFSNSRSEMNVSTLELGDSALYLCASSLTRGAQYFGPGTRLTVL.

This clonotype was detected a few times. This chain uses TRBV7-9 with TRBJ2-5, with D perhaps matching TRBD1 (5 bases). The V gene lost 3 bases and the J gene lost 2 bases, with 10 bases spanning the gap. The length of the CDR3 is 14 residues. Germline CDR1 SEHNR, CDR2 FQNEAQ (reference sequence). The CDR3 DNA sequence: TGTGCCAGCAGCTTCCGAACAGGACAAGAGACCCAGTACTTC. This gives the protein CASSFRTGQETQYF.

The table lists this clonotype with many counts. The V call is TRBV6-5, the J call TRBJ1-1; 8 nucleotides match TRBD1. Germline V gene sequence: CDR1 MNHEY, CDR2 SVGAGI. The CDR3 has 13 residues. With 8 bases clipped from V and 4 bases from J, the junction kept 6 bases outside the gene matches. CDR3 sequence reads: CASVRTGGTEAFF. Written as DNA, the CDR3 is TGTGCCAGCGTCCGAACAGGGGGCACTGAAGCTTTCTTT.

There are a few counts of this clonotype. This CDR3 is CASSLDGSSGANVLTF. CDR3 nucleotides: TGTGCCAGCAGTTTAGACGGGAGCTCTGGGGCCAACGTCCTGACTTTC. V gene TRBV7-3 combines with J gene TRBJ2-6; D is possibly TRBD2 (6 bases). CDR3 length: 16 amino acids. CDR1 and CDR2 (germline): SGHTA, FQGTGA. Trimming pared 6 bases from V and 0 bases from J, leaving 12 bases between.

This clonotype occurred many times. The J gene is TRBJ1-2, the V gene TRBV12-3 or TRBV12-4, with 8 nucleotides matching TRBD1. V shed 6 bases, J shed 5 bases, and the junction held 11 bases outside the gene matches. This CDR3 has 15 amino acids. The CDR3 nucleotides read TGTGCCAGCAGCCCTACCCGGACAGGGTATTATGGCTACACCTTC. Encoded protein: CASSPTRTGYYGYTF.

This clonotype showed up just a few times. The gene calls are TRBV5-6 and TRBJ2-1; D remains ambiguous. The germline V gene encodes CDR1 SGHDT and CDR2 YYEEEE. V was trimmed by 0 bases and J by 3 bases, leaving 13 bases between them. This CDR3 is built from 16 residues. The CDR3 DNA is TGTGCCAGCAGCTTGGGGGTAGACATAAACTACAATGAGCAGTTCTTC. Protein sequence: CASSLGVDINYNEQFF.

To note about this clonotype: This may stem from a read error, because a much larger clone lies one nucleotide away. Because it lacks the conserved phenylalanine or tryptophan at the end, this CDR3 is likely a read error. The V call is TRBV12-3 or TRBV12-4, the J call TRBJ1-5; TRBD1 matches at 7 bases. The CDR3 spans 14 residues. Germline trimming cut 5 bases from V and 6 bases from J; bases unmatched to any gene: 7. The CDR3 DNA sequence: TGTGCCAGCAGTGTCGGGACAGCGGGTCAGCCCCAGCATTAT. Protein: CASSVGTAGQPQHY.

This clonotype appeared many times. V and J are TRBV11-2 and TRBJ2-7; either TRBD1 or TRBD2 may supply D (5 bases each). Germline lookup yields CDR1 SGHAT and CDR2 FQNNGV. Trimming cost V 1 base and J 1 base, with 14 bases left between them. The CDR3 spans 16 residues. The CDR3 sequence: CASSLATGTPSYEQYF. Written as DNA, the CDR3 is TGTGCCAGCAGCTTAGCGACCGGGACGCCATCCTACGAGCAGTACTTC.